Below, 3 T cell receptor beta chains from the same sample are listed, as sequenced in a study of blood T cell repertoires in COVID-19. The protocol was immunoSEQ multiplex PCR, while the TCRdb copy is restricted to in-frame clones and leaves out a portion. The sample includes roughly 250,000 clones, roughly nine tenths of them seen just once. Specimen: PBMCs or T cells enriched from blood (not recorded which). The receptors derive from a woman aged 25 to 39 with acute COVID-19.

The chain couples TRBV28 to TRBJ1-2; TRBD1 is a possible D gene (5 bases). Per germline, CDR1 MDHEN and CDR2 SYDVKM. This CDR3 region has 14 residues. Trimming cost V 6 bases and J 8 bases, with 19 bases left between them. This CDR3 reads CASRPGASEYGYTF. CDR3 sequence (DNA): TGTGCCAGCAGACCTGGGGCCTCCGAGTACGGCTACACCTTC.

The V gene is TRBV7-9, the J gene TRBJ2-4; 7 nucleotides line up with TRBD2. The ends lost 10 bases at V and 8 bases at J; junction bases unmatched: 11. The CDR3 covers 13 residues. CDR1 and CDR2 (germline): SEHNR, FQNEAQ (reference sequence). CDR3 sequence (DNA): TGTGCCATAGCAGTGGGGGGGAAAGACATTCAGTACTTC. It codes for CAIAVGGKDIQYF.

The rearrangement links TRBV25-1 to TRBJ2-3; 9 nucleotides align to TRBD1. V gave up 3 bases and J gave up 3 bases; unmatched junction bases: 7. Germline V gene lookup returns CDR1 MGHDK and CDR2 SYGVNS. This CDR3 spans 16 amino acids. The CDR3 nucleotides read TGTGCCAGCAGTGACACCGGGACAGGGAATACAGATACGCAGTATTTT. It codes for CASSDTGTGNTDTQYF.